These 9 T cell receptor beta chains share one sample of origin, sequenced in a study of vaccination effects on CD4 cells after COVID-19. TCRdb keeps only in-frame clones here, not all; method: immunoSEQ multiplex PCR. Of 65,000 to 70,000 clones in the sample, about 80% are singletons; the top ten hold 0.8% to 1%. The ViraFEST assay expanded antigen-specific CD4+ T cells with viral peptide pools before sequencing. CD4+ T cell isolation took place after approximately ten days of culture. Each participant was given two doses of one vaccine (BNT162b2 or mRNA-1273). These receptors lack a known antigen. The specimen comprised CD4+ T cells from PBMCs cultured with HCoV-OC43 spike peptides, sampled after COVID-19 vaccination. Subset indicated: HCoV-OC43 spike overlapping peptide pool stimulation. The source of these receptors is a human donor who received a COVID-19 vaccine.

V and J are TRBV5-6 and TRBJ2-1; D is perhaps TRBD1 (6 bases). Trimming took 6 bases from V and 1 from J, leaving 14 bases between them. The germline gives CDR1 SGHDT, CDR2 YYEEEE. This CDR3 comprises 15 residues. CDR3 DNA sequence: TGTGCCAGCACCACGGGACAAAGATCCTACAATGAGCAGTTCTTC. Residues: CASTTGQRSYNEQFF.

CDR3 loop: CASSLADSGNQPQHF. The CDR3 bases are TGTGCCAGCAGCTTAGCGGACTCAGGCAATCAGCCCCAGCATTTT. The gene calls are TRBV7-8 and TRBJ1-5; D not certain. From germline, CDR1 is SGHVS and CDR2 FQNEAQ. V gave up 0 bases and J gave up 2 bases, with 8 bases separating them. The CDR3 runs to 15 residues. Complete variable domain (other parts from reference TRBV7-8 and TRBJ1-5): GAGVSQSPRYKVAKRGQDVALRCDPISGHVSLFWYQQALGQGPEFLTYFQNEAQLDKSGLPSDRFFAERPEGSVSTLKIQRTQQEDSAVYLCASSLADSGNQPQHFGDGTRLSIL.

The chain joins TRBV21-1 to TRBJ2-7; the table gives TRBD2 as D, unverified against the DNA. TRBV21-1 is flagged as a pseudogene. The CDR3 is made up of 18 amino acids. CDR3 protein: CASSKTVRVTSGTYEQYV. The CDR3 DNA sequence: TGTGCCAGCAGCAAAACGGTGAGGGTGACTAGCGGGACCTACGAGCAGTACGTC.

In this sample, this clone is large. The CDR3 region is CASSLEGRGSYEQYV. In DNA form, the CDR3 reads TGTGCCAGCAGCTTAGAGGGCAGGGGGTCCTACGAGCAGTACGTC. V usage is TRBV11-2 and J usage is TRBJ2-7, with 7 bases that match TRBD1. The J segment lost 1 base and the V segment lost 0 bases, leaving 3 bases of the junction unmatched. The V gene's germline CDR1 is SGHAT and CDR2 FQNNGV. This CDR3 contains 15 residues.

The chain couples TRBV7-2 to TRBJ2-1; 8 bases match TRBD1. CDR1 and CDR2 from the germline V gene are SGHTA and FQGNSA. This CDR3 is built from 14 residues. V trimming: 3 bases; J trimming: 8 bases; junction bases outside the gene matches: 6. The chain's CDR3 is CASSFDRGWDEQFF. For the CDR3, the DNA is TGTGCCAGCAGCTTCGACAGGGGCTGGGATGAGCAGTTCTTC.

The rearrangement links TRBV19 to TRBJ1-5; D call uncertain. The CDR3 is 15 amino acids. V was trimmed by 8 bases and J by 1 base, leaving 15 bases between them. The V gene's germline CDR1 is LNHDA and CDR2 SQIVND (reference sequence). The CDR3 DNA reads as TGTGCCAGTGCGGGGAGGGCGGTGAGCAATCAGCCCCAGCATTTT. This gives the protein CASAGRAVSNQPQHF.

The chain links TRBV3-1 (or the pseudogene TRBV3-2) to TRBJ1-2; TRBD1 agrees at 7 bases. CDR3 length: 12 amino acids. J lost 4 bases, V lost 11 bases, and 7 bases had no gene match. Germline CDR1 and CDR2: LGHDT and YNNKEL (reference sequence). The CDR3 sequence: CACSGTVYGYTF. In nucleotides, the CDR3 is TGTGCCTGTTCCGGGACAGTCTATGGCTACACCTTC.

The chain links TRBV5-6 to TRBJ2-5; D might be TRBD2 (6 bases). V was cut by 4 bases and J by 1 base, with 17 bases left in between. From germline, CDR1 is SGHDT and CDR2 YYEEEE. This CDR3 contains 16 residues. CDR3: CASSPLYGTFQETQYF. The CDR3 bases are TGTGCCAGCAGCCCCCTTTACGGGACTTTCCAAGAGACCCAGTACTTC.

The CDR3 region is CASRALAGDAGELFF. CDR3 DNA sequence: TGTGCCAGCAGAGCCCTGGCTGGGGACGCCGGGGAGCTGTTTTTT. The chain links TRBV2 to TRBJ2-2, with D perhaps given as TRBD1 or TRBD2 (5 bases each). Germline V gene data show CDR1 as SNHLY and CDR2 as FYNNEI. V lost 6 bases and J lost 6, with 17 bases in between. This CDR3 region has 15 residues.